These 9 T cell receptor beta chains originate from one sample sequenced in a study of T cell responses to AZD1222 COVID-19 vaccine. Repertoires were generated with immunoSEQ multiplex PCR, while TCRdb's copy carries only in-frame clones and drops some. The data contain about 110,000 clones, 85% to 90% of them seen just once; the ten biggest clones take up 3% to 3.5%. Sequenced here: peripheral blood, sampled on day 0 of AZD1222 vaccination. These receptors originate from an adult in good health.

This chain joins TRBV7-3 and TRBJ2-5; a possible D gene is TRBD2 (5 bases). This CDR3 contains 17 residues. Germline V gene sequence: CDR1 SGHTA, CDR2 FQGTGA. V shed 1 base and J shed 2 bases, with 17 bases lying between them. CDR3 bases: TGTGCCAGCAGCTTAAGAGGGCGGGCGGCCTCTCAAGAGACCCAGTACTTC. This translates into CASSLRGRAASQETQYF.

The J gene is TRBJ2-7, the V gene TRBV6-5; D tentatively fits TRBD1 or TRBD2 (6 bases each). CDR1 is MNHEY and CDR2 is SVGAGI in the germline V gene. CDR3 size: 14 residues. The V and J ends lost 10 bases and 3 bases respectively, with 19 bases between them. CDR3 protein: CATRVGGGFYEQYF. CDR3 coding DNA: TGTGCCACCCGAGTGGGGGGCGGGTTCTACGAGCAGTACTTC.

The chain combines TRBV6-5 with TRBJ1-5; D is undetermined. Trimming left V 6 bases short and J 7 bases short, with 10 bases between. Germline values: CDR1 MNHEY, CDR2 SVGAGI. The CDR3 loop spans 12 amino acids. The CDR3 reads CASSAKEQPQHF. In nucleotides, the CDR3 is TGTGCCAGCAGCGCTAAGGAACAGCCCCAGCATTTT.

The chain employs TRBV25-1 and TRBJ2-2; 9 nucleotides align to TRBD1. Per the germline V gene, CDR1 is MGHDK and CDR2 is SYGVNS. V trimming: 3 bases; J trimming: 7 bases; junction bases outside the gene matches: 15. CDR3 size: 18 residues. CDR3 nucleotide sequence: TGTGCCAGCAGTGACTGGGGGAGGGGACAGGGAGCCCTCGGGGAGCTGTTTTTT. Protein: CASSDWGRGQGALGELFF.

The V gene is TRBV12-3 or TRBV12-4, the J gene TRBJ1-2; D not certain. The CDR3 loop spans 12 amino acids. The ends were cut back, 5 bases at V and 6 bases at J, with 10 bases in the middle. The CDR3 sequence: CASSLTWDGYTF. The CDR3 nucleotides read TGTGCCAGCAGTCTGACATGGGATGGCTACACCTTC.

Concerning this clone: One junction end does not reproduce the germline sequence, and a read error may be involved. The rearrangement links TRBV6-5 to TRBJ1-5; the D gene is possibly TRBD1 (6 bases). In germline, CDR1 is MNHEY, CDR2 SVGAGI. The CDR3 contains 13 residues. CDR3 sequence reads: CASRRTANQSQHF. The CDR3 DNA is TGTGCCAGCCGCCGGACAGCTAATCAGTCCCAGCATTTT.

V is TRBV9 and J is TRBJ2-2, with TRBD2 identical over 8 bases. Germline V gene lookup returns CDR1 SGDLS and CDR2 YYNGEE. Unmatched junction bases numbered 13, after V lost 8 bases and J lost 7 bases. The CDR3 is 15 residues long. The CDR3 DNA reads TGTGCCAGTCAGGGTTCGGCGGGGGGCAGCGGGGAGCTGTTTTTT. Its translation is CASQGSAGGSGELFF.

This sequence joins TRBV15 and TRBJ2-7; 12 bases match TRBD1. CDR3 size: 15 residues. The V gene's germline CDR1 is LNHNV and CDR2 YYDKDF (reference sequence). Trimming took 1 base from V and 6 from J; bases not matched to a gene: 4. Here the CDR3 reads CATSRGGTGGVEQYF. CDR3 nucleotide sequence: TGTGCCACCAGCAGAGGCGGGACAGGGGGCGTCGAGCAGTACTTC.

This clone was observed once. The rearrangement uses TRBV28 and TRBJ1-5; 8 nucleotides line up with TRBD1. The CDR3 consists of 14 residues. The germline V gene encodes CDR1 MDHEN and CDR2 SYDVKM. V lost 11 bases, J lost 1 base, and 7 bases stayed unmatched. This CDR3 reads CAATGVDSNQPQHF. Here the CDR3 DNA reads TGTGCCGCGACAGGGGTGGACAGCAATCAGCCCCAGCATTTT.